The rows below give T cell receptor beta chains drawn from one sample of a study of blood T cell repertoires in COVID-19. Generated by immunoSEQ multiplex PCR, the TCRdb table keeps only in-frame clones and is missing some. The sample has under 75,000 clones; 92% are singletons. Sequencing was carried out using peripheral blood. All receptors come from a man aged 45-65 years with active COVID-19. Each CDR3 is given with its conserved first and last residue. A D gene is named only where the DNA matches it firmly. Rows may omit the clone size; those that give it use once, few, many or a size class.

NA,11,TRBJ1-5,TRBV20-1,NA,CSGGSNQPQHF,TGCAGTGGAGGGTCCAATCAGCCCCAGCATTTT
NA,13,TRBJ2-2,TRBV7-8,NA,CASSPGISGELFF,TGTGCCAGCAGCCCCGGGATCAGCGGGGAGCTGTTTTTT
NA,14,TRBJ2-2,TRBV7-3,NA,CASSSTGNTGELFF,TGTGCCAGCAGCTCGACAGGGAACACCGGGGAGCTGTTTTTT
TRBD1,17,TRBJ2-2,TRBV19,NA,CASRHDPRGPDTGELFF,TGTGCCAGTAGACATGATCCGAGGGGGCCTGACACCGGGGAGCTGTTTTTT
TRBD1,16,TRBJ2-1,TRBV25-1,NA,CASSKTPGQGVDEQFF,TGTGCCAGCAGTAAGACTCCGGGACAGGGGGTGGATGAGCAGTTCTTC
NA,12,TRBJ1-2,TRBV28,NA,CASSFRGYGYTF,TGTGCCAGCAGTTTCCGAGGGTACGGCTACACCTTC
NA,15,TRBJ2-6,TRBV28,NA,CASSPRGAGANVLTF,TGTGCCAGCAGTCCCCGCGGGGCTGGGGCCAACGTCCTGACTTTC
NA,15,TRBJ2-2,TRBV6-5,NA,CASSRPGGYTGELFF,TGTGCCAGCAGTCGGCCAGGAGGGTACACCGGGGAGCTGTTTTTT
NA,13,TRBJ2-5,TRBV24-1,NA,CATSDVGVKTQYF,TGTGCCACCAGTGATGTGGGAGTGAAGACCCAGTACTTC
NA,16,TRBJ1-5,TRBV5-8,NA,CASSLVGRGSNQPQHF,TGTGCCAGCAGCTTGGTGGGCAGGGGAAGCAATCAGCCCCAGCATTTT
NA,19,TRBJ2-7,TRBV4-3,once,CASSQEFVLVDSARNEQYF,TGCGCCAGCAGCCAAGAATTTGTCCTAGTGGACAGCGCCCGCAACGAGCAGTACTTC
TRBD2,15,TRBJ2-7,TRBV4-1,NA,CASSPTRGSSYEQYF,TGCGCCAGCAGCCCGACTCGCGGGAGCTCCTACGAGCAGTACTTC
TRBD1,15,TRBJ2-2,TRBV15,few,CATSTRDRVSGELFF,TGTGCCACCAGCACACGAGACAGGGTGAGCGGGGAGCTGTTTTTT
TRBD1,14,TRBJ1-4,TRBV7-8,NA,CASSLRQGNEKLFF,TGTGCCAGCAGCTTACGACAGGGTAATGAAAAACTGTTTTTT
TRBD1,16,TRBJ2-7,TRBV4-1,once,CASSRFLGGLTYEQYF,TGCGCCAGCAGCCGCTTTTTAGGGGGCTTGACCTACGAGCAGTACTTC
NA,15,TRBJ1-6,TRBV9,NA,CASSPRGEYNSPLHF,TGTGCCAGCAGCCCGCGGGGGGAGTATAATTCACCCCTCCACTTT
NA,13,TRBJ2-7,TRBV2,NA,CASRDSPTGEQYF,TGTGCCAGCAGGGACAGCCCTACGGGCGAGCAGTACTTC
NA,14,TRBJ2-7,TRBV5-1,NA,CASSLAYPSYEQYF,TGCGCCAGCAGCTTGGCCTACCCCTCCTACGAGCAGTACTTC